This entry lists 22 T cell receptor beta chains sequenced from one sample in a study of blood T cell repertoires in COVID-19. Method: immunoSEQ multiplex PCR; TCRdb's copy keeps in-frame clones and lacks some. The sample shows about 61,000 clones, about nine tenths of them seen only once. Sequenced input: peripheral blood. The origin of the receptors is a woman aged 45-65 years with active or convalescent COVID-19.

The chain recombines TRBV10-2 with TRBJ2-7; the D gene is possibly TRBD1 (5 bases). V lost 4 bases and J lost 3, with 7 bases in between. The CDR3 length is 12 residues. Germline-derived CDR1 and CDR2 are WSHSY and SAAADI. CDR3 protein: CASSGTYYEQYF. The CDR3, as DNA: TGCGCCAGCAGTGGGACATACTACGAGCAGTACTTC.

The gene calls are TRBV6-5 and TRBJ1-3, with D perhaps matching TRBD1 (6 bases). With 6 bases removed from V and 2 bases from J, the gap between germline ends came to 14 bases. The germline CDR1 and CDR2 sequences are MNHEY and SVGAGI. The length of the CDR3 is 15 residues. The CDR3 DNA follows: TGTGCCAGCAGCTATTTACAGGGAGCTGGAAACACCATATATTTT. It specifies CASSYLQGAGNTIYF.

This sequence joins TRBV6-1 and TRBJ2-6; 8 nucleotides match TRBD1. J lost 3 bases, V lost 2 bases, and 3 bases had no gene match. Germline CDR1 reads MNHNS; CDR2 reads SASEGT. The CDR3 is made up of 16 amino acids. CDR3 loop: CASSEQGASGANVLTF. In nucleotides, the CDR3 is TGTGCCAGCAGTGAACAGGGGGCTAGTGGGGCCAACGTCCTGACTTTC.

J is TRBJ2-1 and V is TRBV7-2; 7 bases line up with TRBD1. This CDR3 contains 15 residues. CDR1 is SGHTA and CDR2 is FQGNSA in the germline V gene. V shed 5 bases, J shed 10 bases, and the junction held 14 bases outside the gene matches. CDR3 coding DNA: TGTGCCAGCAGCCTCACCGGGACAGCACGCAAAGAGCAGTTCTTC. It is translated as CASSLTGTARKEQFF. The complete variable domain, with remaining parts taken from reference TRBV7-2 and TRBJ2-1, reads GAGVSQSPSNKVTEKGKDVELRCDPISGHTALYWYRQSLGQGLEFLIYFQGNSAPDKSGLPSDRFSAERTGGSVSTLTIQRTQQEDSAVYLCASSLTGTARKEQFFGPGTRLTVL.

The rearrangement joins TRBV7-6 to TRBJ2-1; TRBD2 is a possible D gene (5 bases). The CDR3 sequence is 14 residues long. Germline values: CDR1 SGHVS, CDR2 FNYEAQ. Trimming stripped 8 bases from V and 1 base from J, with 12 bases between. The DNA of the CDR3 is TGTGCCAGCGGGAGAACATCATCCTACAATGAGCAGTTCTTC. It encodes CASGRTSSYNEQFF.

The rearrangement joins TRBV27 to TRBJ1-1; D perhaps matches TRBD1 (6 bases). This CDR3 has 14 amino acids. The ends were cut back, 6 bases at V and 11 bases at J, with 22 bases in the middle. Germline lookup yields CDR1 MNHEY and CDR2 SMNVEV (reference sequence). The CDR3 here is CASSPGDTTSEAFF. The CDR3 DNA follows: TGTGCCAGCAGCCCTGGGGACACCACCTCGGAGGCTTTCTTT.

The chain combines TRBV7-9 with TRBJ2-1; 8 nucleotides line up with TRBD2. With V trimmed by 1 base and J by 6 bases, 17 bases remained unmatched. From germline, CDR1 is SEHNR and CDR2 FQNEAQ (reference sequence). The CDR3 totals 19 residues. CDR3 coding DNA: TGTGCCAGCAGCTTAGTCTTCGGTACCGCGGGACTAGTAGGCAATGAGCAGTTCTTC. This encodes CASSLVFGTAGLVGNEQFF.

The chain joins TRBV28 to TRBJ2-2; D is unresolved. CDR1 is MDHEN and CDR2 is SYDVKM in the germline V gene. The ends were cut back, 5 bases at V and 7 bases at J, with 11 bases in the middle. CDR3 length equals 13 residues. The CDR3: CASSPLYSGELFF. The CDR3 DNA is TGTGCCAGCAGTCCCCTGTATAGCGGGGAGCTGTTTTTT. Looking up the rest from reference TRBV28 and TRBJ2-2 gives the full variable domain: DVKVTQSSRYLVKRTGEKVFLECVQDMDHENMFWYRQDPGLGLRLIYFSYDVKMKEKGDIPEGYSVSREKKERFSLILESASTNQTSMYLCASSPLYSGELFFGEGSRLTVL.

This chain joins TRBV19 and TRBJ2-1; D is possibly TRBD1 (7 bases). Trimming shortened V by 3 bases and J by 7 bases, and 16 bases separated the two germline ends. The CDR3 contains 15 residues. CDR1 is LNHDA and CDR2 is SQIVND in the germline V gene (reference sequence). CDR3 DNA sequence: TGTGCCAGTAGTATCGCGGGGCCAGGGGGGAATGAGCAGTTCTTC. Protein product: CASSIAGPGGNEQFF.

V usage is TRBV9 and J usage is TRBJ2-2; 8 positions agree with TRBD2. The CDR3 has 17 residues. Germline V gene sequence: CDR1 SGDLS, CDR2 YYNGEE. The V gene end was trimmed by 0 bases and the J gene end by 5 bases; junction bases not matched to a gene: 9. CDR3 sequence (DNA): TGTGCCAGCAGCGTAGGGTCTCTAGCGGGCCCTACCGGGGAGCTGTTTTTT. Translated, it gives CASSVGSLAGPTGELFF. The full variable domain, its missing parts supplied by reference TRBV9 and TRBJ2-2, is DSGVTQTPKHLITATGQRVTLRCSPRSGDLSVYWYQQSLDQGLQFLIQYYNGEERAKGNILERFSAQQFPDLHSELNLSSLELGDSALYFCASSVGSLAGPTGELFFGEGSRLTVL.

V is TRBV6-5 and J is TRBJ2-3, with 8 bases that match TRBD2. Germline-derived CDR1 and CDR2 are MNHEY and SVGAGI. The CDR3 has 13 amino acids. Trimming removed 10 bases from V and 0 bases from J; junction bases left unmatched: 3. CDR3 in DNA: TGTGCCACCTCTAGCGGGAGCACAGATACGCAGTATTTT. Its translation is CATSSGSTDTQYF.

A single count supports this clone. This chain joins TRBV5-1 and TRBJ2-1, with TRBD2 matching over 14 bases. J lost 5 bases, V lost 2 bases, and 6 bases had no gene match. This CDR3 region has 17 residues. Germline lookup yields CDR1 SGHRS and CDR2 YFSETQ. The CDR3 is CASSFRLAGGPDNEQFF. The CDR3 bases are TGCGCCAGCAGCTTCCGACTAGCGGGAGGGCCGGACAATGAGCAGTTCTTC.

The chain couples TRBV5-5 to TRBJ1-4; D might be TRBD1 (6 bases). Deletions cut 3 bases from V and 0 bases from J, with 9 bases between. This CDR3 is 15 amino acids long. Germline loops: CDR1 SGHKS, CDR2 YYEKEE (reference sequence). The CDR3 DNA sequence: TGTGCCAGCAGCTACAGGGAGACAACTAATGAAAAACTGTTTTTT. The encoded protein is CASSYRETTNEKLFF.

The CDR3 sequence: CASSASGINTGELFF. The CDR3 nucleotides are TGTGCCAGCAGCGCCAGCGGAATTAACACCGGGGAGCTGTTTTTT. This chain uses TRBV9 with TRBJ2-2, with a possible D match to TRBD2 (5 bases). The CDR3 loop spans 15 amino acids. The V gene lost 3 bases and the J gene lost 2 bases, with 11 bases spanning the gap. The V gene's germline CDR1 is SGDLS and CDR2 YYNGEE.

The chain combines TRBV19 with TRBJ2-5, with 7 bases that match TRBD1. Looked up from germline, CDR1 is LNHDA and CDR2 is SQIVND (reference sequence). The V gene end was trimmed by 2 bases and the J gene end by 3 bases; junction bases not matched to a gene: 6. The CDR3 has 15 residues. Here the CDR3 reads CASSITGALEETQYF. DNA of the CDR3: TGTGCCAGTAGTATAACAGGGGCCTTAGAAGAGACCCAGTACTTC.

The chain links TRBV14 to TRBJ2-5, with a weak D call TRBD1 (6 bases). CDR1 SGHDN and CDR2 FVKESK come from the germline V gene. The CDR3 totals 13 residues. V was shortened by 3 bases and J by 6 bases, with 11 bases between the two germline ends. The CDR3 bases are TGTGCCAGCAGCCACGGACAGTGGCAGACCCAGTACTTC. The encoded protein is CASSHGQWQTQYF.

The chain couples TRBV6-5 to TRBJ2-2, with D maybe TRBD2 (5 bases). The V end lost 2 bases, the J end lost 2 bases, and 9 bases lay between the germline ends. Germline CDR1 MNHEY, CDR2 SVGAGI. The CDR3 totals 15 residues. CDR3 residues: CASSYRRANTGELFF. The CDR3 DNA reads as TGTGCCAGCAGTTACAGGCGGGCTAACACCGGGGAGCTGTTTTTT.

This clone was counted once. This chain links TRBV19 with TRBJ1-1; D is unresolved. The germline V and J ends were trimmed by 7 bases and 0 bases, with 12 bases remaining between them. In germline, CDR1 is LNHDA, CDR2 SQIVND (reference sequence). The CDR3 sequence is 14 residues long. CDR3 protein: CASIPTILNTEAFF. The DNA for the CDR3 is TGTGCCAGTATCCCAACTATTCTGAACACTGAAGCTTTCTTT.

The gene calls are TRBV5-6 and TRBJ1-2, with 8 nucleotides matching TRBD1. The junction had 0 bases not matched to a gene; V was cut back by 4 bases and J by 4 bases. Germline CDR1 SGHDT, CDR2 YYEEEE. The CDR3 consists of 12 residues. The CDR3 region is CASSGQGYGYTF. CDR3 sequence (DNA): TGTGCCAGCAGCGGACAGGGCTATGGCTACACCTTC.

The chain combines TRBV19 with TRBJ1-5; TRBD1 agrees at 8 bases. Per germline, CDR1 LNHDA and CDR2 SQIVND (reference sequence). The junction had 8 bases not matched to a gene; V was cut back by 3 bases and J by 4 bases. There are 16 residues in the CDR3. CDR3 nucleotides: TGTGCCAGTAGTATTTGGGCAGGGGGCGCGAATCAGCCCCAGCATTTT. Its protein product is CASSIWAGGANQPQHF.

The CDR3 bases are TGCGCCAGCAGCGCCGTACTAGCGGGAGGTAGAGATACGCAGTATTTT. It codes for CASSAVLAGGRDTQYF. V is TRBV5-1 and J is TRBJ2-3; 12 bases line up with TRBD2. Losses at the gene ends were 4 bases for V and 5 bases for J; bases not matched to a gene: 8. Germline CDR1 reads SGHRS; CDR2 reads YFSETQ. The CDR3 is made up of 16 amino acids.

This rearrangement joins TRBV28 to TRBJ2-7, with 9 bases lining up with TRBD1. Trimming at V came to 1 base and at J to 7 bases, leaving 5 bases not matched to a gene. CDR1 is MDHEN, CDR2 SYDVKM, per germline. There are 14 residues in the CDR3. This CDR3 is CASSLSQGAGEQYF. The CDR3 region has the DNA TGTGCCAGCAGTTTATCACAGGGGGCGGGTGAGCAGTACTTC.